The rows below give T cell receptor beta chains drawn from one sample of a study of shared clonotypes between healthy human individuals. The method was immunoSEQ multiplex PCR; TCRdb's version includes in-frame clones alone and lacks a portion of them. The repertoire includes 2 million to 3 million clones, approximately 94% of them detected once, and about 0.34% sits in the top ten. The source material was naive CD4+ T cells from PBMCs. Receptor source: a man between 18 and 35 years old in good health. Some clones in this sample may be carry-over from other donors' samples. Both conserved end residues are part of each CDR3. The order of the fields is D gene, clone size, J gene, V gene, CDR3 protein, CDR3 DNA. A D gene is named only where the DNA matches it firmly. The listing skips clone size in some rows; elsewhere it reads once, few, many or a size class.

>NA|NA|TRBJ2-5|TRBV11-3
CASSPGAAYKETQYF
TGTGCCAGCAGCCCCGGAGCAGCCTATAAAGAGACCCAGTACTTC
>TRBD2|NA|TRBJ2-1|TRBV9
CASSSSGSSYNEQFF
TGTGCCAGCAGCTCTAGCGGGAGCTCCTACAATGAGCAGTTCTTC
>NA|few|TRBJ1-2|TRBV6-5
CASSYGGIYGYTF
TGTGCCAGCAGTTACGGCGGCATTTATGGCTACACCTTC
>TRBD2|NA|TRBJ2-1|TRBV25-1
CASSVAGGGSNEQFF
TGTGCCAGCTCCGTAGCGGGAGGGGGGAGCAATGAGCAGTTCTTC
>NA|NA|TRBJ2-3|TRBV18
CASSPPPRDTQYF
TGTGCCAGCTCACCACCGCCTAGAGATACGCAGTATTTT
>TRBD2|NA|TRBJ2-3|TRBV9
CASSASGRAADTQYF
TGTGCCAGCAGCGCTAGCGGGAGGGCCGCAGATACGCAGTATTTT
>NA|NA|TRBJ2-2|TRBV28
CASSPQGSGNTGELFF
TGTGCCAGCAGTCCCCAGGGTAGCGGGAACACCGGGGAGCTGTTTTTT
>NA|NA|TRBJ2-3|TRBV11-3
CASSRGRDTQYF
TGTGCCAGCAGCCGCGGGCGCGATACGCAGTATTTT
>NA|NA|TRBJ2-4|TRBV4-3
CASSQEVNTAKNIQYF
TGCGCCAGCAGCCAAGAAGTGAACACTGCCAAAAACATTCAGTACTTC
>NA|NA|TRBJ2-1|TRBV28
CASSSLGGTYNEQFF
TGTGCCAGCAGTTCCCTGGGAGGAACGTACAATGAGCAGTTCTTC
>NA|NA|TRBJ2-7|TRBV29-1
CSVGGRLGSYEQYF
TGCAGCGTTGGGGGGCGGTTGGGGTCCTACGAGCAGTACTTC
>NA|NA|TRBJ1-2|TRBV19
CASSLRGLNYGYTF
TGTGCCAGTAGCCTTCGGGGCTTGAACTATGGCTACACCTTC
>NA|NA|TRBJ2-6|TRBV7-2
CASSRDRSGANVLTF
TGTGCCAGCAGTCGAGACAGGTCTGGGGCCAACGTCCTGACTTTC
>TRBD2|NA|TRBJ2-1|TRBV30
CAWSRGLAVNEQFF
TGTGCCTGGAGCCGCGGACTAGCGGTCAATGAGCAGTTCTTC
>TRBD2|NA|TRBJ2-5|TRBV19
CASSRLAGGRQETQYF
TGTGCCAGTAGTCGACTAGCGGGAGGTCGTCAAGAGACCCAGTACTTC
>NA|NA|TRBJ2-5|TRBV5-1
CASSLGGNVQETQYF
TGCGCCAGCAGCTTGGGGGGGAATGTCCAAGAGACCCAGTACTTC
>TRBD1|NA|TRBJ1-2|TRBV5-8
CASSLGQGAYYGYTF
TGTGCCAGCAGCTTGGGGCAGGGGGCCTACTATGGCTACACCTTC
>TRBD1|NA|TRBJ2-1|TRBV15
CATSPGTGTYNEQFF
TGTGCCACCAGCCCCGGGACAGGGACCTACAATGAGCAGTTCTTC
>NA|NA|TRBJ2-6|TRBV5-1
CASSLVGTSAGANVLTF
TGCGCCAGCAGCTTGGTAGGCACCTCAGCTGGGGCCAACGTCCTGACTTTC
>NA|NA|TRBJ1-1|TRBV5-1
CASSLRRGSTEAFF
TGCGCCAGCAGCTTGAGGAGAGGGTCCACTGAAGCTTTCTTT
>NA|few|TRBJ1-1|TRBV18
CASSTVTNTEAFF
TGTGCCAGCTCAACCGTGACGAACACTGAAGCTTTCTTT
>NA|NA|TRBJ2-3|TRBV11-2
CASSLQEGIDTQYF
TGTGCCAGCAGCCTACAAGAGGGTATAGATACGCAGTATTTT
>TRBD1|NA|TRBJ1-1|TRBV5-1
CASSLTGATEAFF
TGCGCCAGCAGCTTGACAGGGGCGACTGAAGCTTTCTTT
>NA|NA|TRBJ1-1|TRBV4-3
CASSQVGGGTEAFF
TGCGCCAGCAGCCAAGTGGGGGGCGGAACTGAAGCTTTCTTT
>TRBD2|NA|TRBJ2-3|TRBV2
CASSEARGGPPRTDTQYF
TGTGCCAGCAGTGAAGCGCGGGGAGGGCCACCACGCACAGATACGCAGTATTTT
>TRBD1|NA|TRBJ2-1|TRBV10-3
CAISESRGTAGDGQFF
TGTGCCATCAGTGAGTCCAGGGGGACAGCCGGAGACGGGCAGTTCTTC
>TRBD1|NA|TRBJ2-5|TRBV5-1
CASSLGGTRGETQYF
TGCGCCAGCAGCTTAGGGGGAACCAGGGGGGAGACCCAGTACTTC
>NA|NA|TRBJ2-1|TRBV6-5
CASSVAETYNEQFF
TGTGCCAGCAGTGTAGCGGAAACCTACAATGAGCAGTTCTTC
>NA|NA|TRBJ2-7|TRBV29-1
CSVERARTYEQYF
TGCAGCGTTGAACGGGCGAGGACCTACGAGCAGTACTTC